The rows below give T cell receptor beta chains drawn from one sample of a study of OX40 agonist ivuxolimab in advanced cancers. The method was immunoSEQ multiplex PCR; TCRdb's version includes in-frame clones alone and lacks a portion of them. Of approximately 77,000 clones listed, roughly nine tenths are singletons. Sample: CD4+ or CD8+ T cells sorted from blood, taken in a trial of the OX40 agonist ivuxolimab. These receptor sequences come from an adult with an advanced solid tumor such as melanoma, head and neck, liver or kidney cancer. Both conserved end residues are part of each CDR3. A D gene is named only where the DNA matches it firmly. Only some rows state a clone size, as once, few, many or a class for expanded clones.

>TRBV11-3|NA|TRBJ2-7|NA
TGTGCCAGCAGCTTCAGCGCCTACGAGCAGTACTTC
CASSFSAYEQYF
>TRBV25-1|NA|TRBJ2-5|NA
TGTGCCAGCAGCGGCGGGACACTCAGTCTAAGGGAGACCCAGTACTTC
CASSGGTLSLRETQYF
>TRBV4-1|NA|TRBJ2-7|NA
TGCGCCAGCAGCCAAGATCCTACGGGACCATCCTACGAGCAGTACTTC
CASSQDPTGPSYEQYF
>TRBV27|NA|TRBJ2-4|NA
TGTGCCAGCAGCCACGGGAGCGCAAACATTCAGTACTTC
CASSHGSANIQYF
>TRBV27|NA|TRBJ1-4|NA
TGTGCCAGCAGCGGAGGGAAAGAAAAACTGTTTTTT
CASSGGKEKLFF
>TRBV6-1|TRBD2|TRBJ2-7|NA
TGTGCCAGTTCGGGGGGTGCCTACGAGCAGTACTTC
CASSGGAYEQYF
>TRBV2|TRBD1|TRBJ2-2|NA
TGTGCCGCCAGGGGGCTGAACACCGGGGAGCTGTTTTTT
CAARGLNTGELFF
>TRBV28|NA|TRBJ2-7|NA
TGTGCCAGCAGTTCCCAAGACGCGGGACCCTACGAGCAGTACTTC
CASSSQDAGPYEQYF
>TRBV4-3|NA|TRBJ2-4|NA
TGCGCCAGCAGCCAAGGGGTCGCGGGGCAAAACATTCAGTACTTC
CASSQGVAGQNIQYF
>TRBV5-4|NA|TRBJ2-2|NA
TGTGCCAGCAGCTTGCGCCAGCCCGGAGGGGAGCTGTTTTTT
CASSLRQPGGELFF
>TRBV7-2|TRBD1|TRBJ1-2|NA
TGTGCCAGCAGCTTCGGACAGGGGGATAACTATGGCTACACCTTC
CASSFGQGDNYGYTF
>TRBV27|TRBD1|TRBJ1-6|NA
TGTGCCAGCGCAGGCAGGGGGAATTCACCCCTCCACTTT
CASAGRGNSPLHF
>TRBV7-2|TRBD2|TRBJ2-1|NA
TGTGCCAGCAGCTCCATAGCGGGGAGCTCCTACAATGAGCAGTTCTTC
CASSSIAGSSYNEQFF
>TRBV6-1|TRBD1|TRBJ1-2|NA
TGTGCCAGCAGTGAAGGACAGGGCGATCGCTACACCTTC
CASSEGQGDRYTF
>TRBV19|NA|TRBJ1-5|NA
TGTGCCAGTAGTATAGCCCCAGGGGACAATCAGCCCCAGCATTTT
CASSIAPGDNQPQHF
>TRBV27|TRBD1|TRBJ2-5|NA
TGTGCCAGCAGTTTATCGGTCAGGGGGCTGGAGACCCAGTACTTC
CASSLSVRGLETQYF
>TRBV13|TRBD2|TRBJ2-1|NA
TGTGCCAGCAGCCGTAGCGGGAGGAGAAATGAGCAGTTCTTC
CASSRSGRRNEQFF
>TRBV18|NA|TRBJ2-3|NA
TGTGCCAGCTCACCCTCAAATACGCAGTATTTT
CASSPSNTQYF
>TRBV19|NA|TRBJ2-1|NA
TGTGCCAGTACGGGGCAAGGGGACCTCAATGAGCAGTTCTTC
CASTGQGDLNEQFF
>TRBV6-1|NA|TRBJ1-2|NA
TGTGCCAGCAGTATGGACATCCTCGGCTATGGCTACACCTTC
CASSMDILGYGYTF
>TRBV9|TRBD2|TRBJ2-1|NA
TGTGCCAGCAGCGTAGAAGGGGCCGGGAGGGCCATTGAGCAGTTCTTC
CASSVEGAGRAIEQFF
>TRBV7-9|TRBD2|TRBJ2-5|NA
TGTGCCAGCAGCCTACCCCTGACTAGCAGGGAGACCCAGTACTTC
CASSLPLTSRETQYF
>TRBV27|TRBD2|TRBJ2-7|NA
TGTGCCAGCAGCCAACGAGTTCCCGCGGGAGTACTCGACGAGCAGTACTTC
CASSQRVPAGVLDEQYF
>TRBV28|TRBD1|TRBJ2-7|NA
TGTGCCAGCAGTTTAGGGACAGGTATATCCTACGAGCAGTACTTC
CASSLGTGISYEQYF
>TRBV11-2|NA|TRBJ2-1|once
TGTGCCAGCAGCTTAGAAAATGGGGGCGCAGGGTACAATGAGCAGTTCTTC
CASSLENGGAGYNEQFF
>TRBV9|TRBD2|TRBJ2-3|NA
TGTGCCAGCAGCGTAGCTTATGGCGGGAGTTCCGCGGATACGCAGTATTTT
CASSVAYGGSSADTQYF
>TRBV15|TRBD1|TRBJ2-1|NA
TGTGCCACCAGCGGTCCCTTGGGACAGGGCTCCTACAATGAGCAGTTCTTC
CATSGPLGQGSYNEQFF
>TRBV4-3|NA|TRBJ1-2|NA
TGCGCCAGCAGCCAAGAAACGGTAAATGGCCTACAGAGCTATGGCTACACCTTC
CASSQETVNGLQSYGYTF
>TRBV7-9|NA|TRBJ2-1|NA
TGTGCCAGCAGCCCGCAGGGCTATGAGCAGTTCTTC
CASSPQGYEQFF
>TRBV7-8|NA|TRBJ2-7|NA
TGTGCCAGCAGTCCCCGGGCCGGCTCTACTGGGGACGAGCAGTACTTC
CASSPRAGSTGDEQYF
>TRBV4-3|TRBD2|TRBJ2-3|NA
TGCGCCAGCAGCCAAGATCGGGGGGTGGGTCATACGCAGTATTTT
CASSQDRGVGHTQYF
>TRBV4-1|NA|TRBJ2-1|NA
TGCGCCAGCAGCCAGCTAGTTGACAATGAGCAGTTCTTC
CASSQLVDNEQFF
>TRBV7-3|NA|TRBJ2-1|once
TGTGCCAGCAGCTTGGGCGGAGCCTCCTACAATGAGCAGTTCTTC
CASSLGGASYNEQFF
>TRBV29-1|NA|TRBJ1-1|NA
TGCAGCGGCCAAAGGGGGAATGAAGCTTTCTTT
CSGQRGNEAFF
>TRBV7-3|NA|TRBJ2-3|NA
TGTGCCAGCAGCTTAGGGGGAGCCCACACAGATACGCAGTATTTT
CASSLGGAHTDTQYF
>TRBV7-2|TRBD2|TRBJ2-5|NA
TGTGCCAGCAGCTTAGCCGGTATGGGGGGGGAGACCCAGTACTTC
CASSLAGMGGETQYF
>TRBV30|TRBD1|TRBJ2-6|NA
TGTGCCTGGCCCACTCATTCCGGGACAGGGGCCTCGAGGGGGGCCAACGTCCTGACTTTC
CAWPTHSGTGASRGANVLTF
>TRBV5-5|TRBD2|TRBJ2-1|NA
TGTGCCAGCGAAGGCAGGGAGGGAAGCTCCTACAATGAGCAGTTCTTC
CASEGREGSSYNEQFF
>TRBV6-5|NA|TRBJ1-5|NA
TGTGCCAGCAGTTTAGGAGATCAGCCCCAGCATTTT
CASSLGDQPQHF
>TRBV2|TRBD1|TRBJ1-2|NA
TGTGCCAGCAGAGTACAGGGGGCTGCCTATGGCTACACCTTC
CASRVQGAAYGYTF
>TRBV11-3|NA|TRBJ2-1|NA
TGTGCCAGCAGCTTAGATTCGACAAGTGAGCAGTTCTTC
CASSLDSTSEQFF
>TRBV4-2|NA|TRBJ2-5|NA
TGTGCCAGCAGCCAACAGTATACAGAGACCCAGTACTTC
CASSQQYTETQYF